Here is one T cell receptor (gamma chain) with its context. A read error likely explains why the TCRdb protein, taken from a much larger clone, differs from this DNA's translation at residue 11; the protein shown is translated from the DNA. Bulk repertoires came from Vgamma9/Vdelta2+ or Vdelta2-negative gammadelta T cells flow-sorted from PBMC. The data belong to a study of γδ T cells in repeated Plasmodium falciparum infection. CDR3 length: 14 residues. Per germline, CDR1 VINAFY and CDR2 YDVSNSKD. TCRdb reprocessed the multiplex PCR reads through CATT. The table lists roughly 24,000 gamma-chain clones, under 3% of them singletons.

The sample comprised gamma-delta T cells from blood. The genes are TRGV5 and TRGJ1 or TRGJ2. In the absence of a J gene in TCRdb, the DNA was matched to germline to assign it here. This sequence was found in a pool of human donors (malaria-infected and uninfected, not separated). Here the CDR3 reads CATWDRPRYYRKLF. CDR3 DNA: TGTGCCACCTGGGACAGGCCACGTTATTATAGGAAACTCTTT.